The next 12 T cell receptor beta chains were all read from a single sample in a study of regulatory T cells in long-lasting Graves disease. The time point was: newly diagnosed GD, antithyroid drugs for less than 3 months. PBMC-extracted RNA yielded the TCR library. TCR beta libraries were built with iRepertoire HTBI primers and Arm-PCR of CDR3 regions. TCRdb fed the multiplex PCR reads into MiXCR, producing one record per CDR3 protein. This sample yields about 470,000 distinct CDR3 sequences, of which about 15% are seen a single time; over 15% belongs to the top ten. The same data also contributed to another study, on T cells in Graves' hyperthyroidism and ophthalmopathy.

This specimen consisted of peripheral blood mononuclear cells (PBMCs), obtained at new diagnosis, from a patient treated with antithyroid drugs. The receptors come from a woman in her thirties with Graves disease.

This clonotype appeared many times. The V gene is TRBV7-2, the J gene TRBJ1-2, with D hard to call. V was pared by 0 bases and J by 7 bases, with 6 bases between. This CDR3 spans 12 amino acids. Germline V CDR1 and CDR2: SGHTA, FQGNSA. CDR3 DNA: TGTGCCAGCAGCTTAGCCGAACTTGGCTACACCTTC. Translating gives CASSLAELGYTF.

Comments on this clonotype: This likely comes from a read error, as the CDR3 has no conserved phenylalanine or tryptophan at its end. V gene TRBV4-1 combines with J gene TRBJ2-1; TRBD2 is a possible D gene (5 bases). Germline-derived CDR1 and CDR2 are MGHRA and YSYEKL. The CDR3 contains 15 residues. V was clipped by 3 bases and J by 5 bases, with 14 bases between them. CDR3 sequence: CASSQPREGNNEQFY. CDR3 nucleotides: TGCGCCAGCAGCCAGCCCCGGGAAGGTAACAATGAGCAGTTCTAC.

This clonotype has a count of ten or more. The rearrangement uses TRBV7-9 and TRBJ2-3; possibly TRBD2 for D (5 bases). CDR3 length: 13 amino acids. Looked up from germline, CDR1 is SEHNR and CDR2 is FQNEAQ (reference sequence). Trimming left V 10 bases short and J 2 bases short, with 13 bases between. The CDR3 region is CATTPDFTDTQYF. In nucleotides, the CDR3 is TGTGCCACCACTCCGGACTTCACAGATACGCAGTATTTT.

This clonotype was counted many times. The gene calls are TRBV3-1 and TRBJ1-5; perhaps TRBD1 as D (5 bases). Deletions cut 6 bases from V and 0 bases from J, with 15 bases between. Germline V gene lookup returns CDR1 LGHDT and CDR2 YNNKEL (reference sequence). This CDR3 contains 16 residues. The CDR3 here is CASSHGTAYSNQPQHF. CDR3 coding DNA: TGTGCCAGCAGTCACGGGACTGCTTATAGCAATCAGCCCCAGCATTTT.

Only a few counts were recorded for this clonotype. The chain carries TRBV10-3 and TRBJ1-2; D not certain. Trimming took off 3 bases at V and 7 bases at J, with 9 bases between the two ends. CDR3 size: 12 residues. Per the germline V gene, CDR1 is ENHRY and CDR2 is SYGVKD. The CDR3 sequence: CAISDTYSGYTF. The CDR3, as DNA: TGTGCCATCAGTGATACCTACAGTGGCTACACCTTC.

The J gene is TRBJ1-1, the V gene TRBV28, with D tentatively TRBD1 (5 bases). Trimming removed 3 bases from V and 4 bases from J, with 18 bases in between. Per germline, CDR1 MDHEN and CDR2 SYDVKM. The CDR3 loop spans 16 amino acids. CDR3 residues: CASSFRGAGQSTEAFF. CDR3 in DNA: TGTGCCAGCAGTTTCCGGGGCGCGGGTCAGAGCACTGAAGCTTTCTTT.

This clonotype appeared many times. V is TRBV7-2 and J is TRBJ1-6, with D unresolved. V dropped 1 base and J dropped 13 bases, with 8 bases sitting between them. Germline V lookup: CDR1 SGHTA, CDR2 FQGNSA. The CDR3 has 12 amino acids. The CDR3 region has the DNA TGTGCCAGCAGCTTAGGGGCTGGGCCCCTCCACTTT. It specifies CASSLGAGPLHF. Complete variable domain (other parts from reference TRBV7-2 and TRBJ1-6): GAGVSQSPSNKVTEKGKDVELRCDPISGHTALYWYRQSLGQGLEFLIYFQGNSAPDKSGLPSDRFSAERTGGSVSTLTIQRTQQEDSAVYLCASSLGAGPLHFGNGTRLTVT.

This clonotype was observed a few times. The rearrangement uses TRBV29-1 and TRBJ1-6, with 10 positions matching TRBD1. In germline, CDR1 is SQVTM, CDR2 ANQGSEA. The V gene end was trimmed by 5 bases and the J gene end by 7 bases; junction bases not matched to a gene: 8. The CDR3 runs 15 residues. CDR3 residues: CSVKSGTGANSPLHF. CDR3 nucleotides: TGCAGCGTTAAATCCGGGACAGGGGCCAATTCACCCCTCCACTTT.

This clonotype has just a few counts. This chain links TRBV12-3 or TRBV12-4 with TRBJ1-4, with a weak D call TRBD1 (6 bases). V was cut by 6 bases and J by 15 bases, with 23 bases left in between. The CDR3 spans 14 residues. The CDR3 sequence: CASSPRGGGSRVFF. The CDR3, as DNA: TGTGCCAGCAGCCCGAGAGGGGGGGGGAGTCGGGTGTTTTTT.

There are a few counts of this clonotype. The rearrangement joins TRBV3-1 to TRBJ1-6, with 7 bases lining up with TRBD1. This CDR3 is built from 17 residues. Germline CDR1 is LGHDT and CDR2 is YNNKEL (reference sequence). V dropped 3 bases and J dropped 10; count of bases not matched to a gene: 15. CDR3 sequence: CASSQVKTGTRRSPLHF. The DNA for the CDR3 is TGTGCCAGCAGCCAGGTCAAGACAGGGACAAGGCGGTCACCCCTCCACTTT.

V is TRBV12-3 or TRBV12-4 and J is TRBJ2-3; 10 nucleotides line up with TRBD2. CDR3 size: 17 residues. V gave up 1 base and J gave up 0 bases; unmatched junction bases: 4. The CDR3 DNA follows: TGTGCCAGCAGTTTAGATAGCGGGAGGAAAAGCACAGATACGCAGTATTTT. It encodes CASSLDSGRKSTDTQYF.

With respect to this clonotype: One base away lies a much larger clone, so this may be a sequencing read error. The chain couples TRBV3-1 to TRBJ2-7, with D possibly TRBD2 on 7 matching bases. This CDR3 has 15 residues. Germline V CDR1 and CDR2: LGHDT, YNNKEL (reference sequence). CDR3 sequence: CASSSAWGGGYEQCF. The CDR3 DNA reads as TGTGCCAGCAGCTCCGCGTGGGGGGGCGGCTACGAGCAGTGCTTC.